This T cell receptor (beta chain) is drawn from a study of T cells in Graves' hyperthyroidism and ophthalmopathy. Study-wide background: Peripheral blood was secured at the point of initial diagnosis, before any treatment.

Germline CDR1 and CDR2: SGHRS and YFSETQ. The CDR3 is 13 residues long. Trimming took off 2 bases at V and 3 bases at J, with 9 bases between the two ends. The TCR beta CDR3 regions underwent amplification using RNA transcripts as the source. The HTBI primer set served for first-round RT-PCR of the TCR CDR3. MiXCR, applied by TCRdb to the multiplex PCR reads, yields one record per CDR3 protein. Found here are some 550,000 distinct CDR3 sequences, around 16% of them singletons; the top ten hold roughly 3.4%. This TCR derives from a woman aged 40-49 years with Graves' ophthalmopathy. The sample taken for sequencing was blood. The chain joins TRBV5-1 to TRBJ2-7; D is unresolved. CDR3 residues: CASSFLVNYEQYF. The CDR3 region has the DNA TGCGCCAGCAGCTTCCTAGTAAACTACGAGCAGTACTTC.